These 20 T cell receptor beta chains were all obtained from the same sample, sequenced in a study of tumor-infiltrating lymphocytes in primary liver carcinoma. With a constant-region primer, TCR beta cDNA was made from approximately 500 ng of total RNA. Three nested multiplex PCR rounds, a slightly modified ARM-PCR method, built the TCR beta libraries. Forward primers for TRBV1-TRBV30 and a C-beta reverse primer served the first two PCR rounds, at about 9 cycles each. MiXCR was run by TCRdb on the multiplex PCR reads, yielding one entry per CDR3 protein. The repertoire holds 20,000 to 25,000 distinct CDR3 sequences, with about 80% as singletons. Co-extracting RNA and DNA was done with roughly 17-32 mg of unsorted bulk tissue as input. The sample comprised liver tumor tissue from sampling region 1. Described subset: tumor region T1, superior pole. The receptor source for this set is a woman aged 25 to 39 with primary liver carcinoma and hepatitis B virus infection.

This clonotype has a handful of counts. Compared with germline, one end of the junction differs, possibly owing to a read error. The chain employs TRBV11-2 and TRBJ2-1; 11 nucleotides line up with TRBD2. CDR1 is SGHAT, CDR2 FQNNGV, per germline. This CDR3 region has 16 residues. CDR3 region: CASSTSLAGGYNEQSF. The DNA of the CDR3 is TGTGCCAGCAGCACATCTCTAGCGGGAGGATACAATGAGCAGTCGTTC. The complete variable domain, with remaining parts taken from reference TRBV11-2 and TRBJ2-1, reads EAGVAQSPRYKIIEKRQSVAFWCNPISGHATLYWYQQILGQGPKLLIQFQNNGVVDDSQLPKDRFSAERLKGVDSTLKIQPAKLEDSAVYLCASSTSLAGGYNEQSFGPGTRLTVL.

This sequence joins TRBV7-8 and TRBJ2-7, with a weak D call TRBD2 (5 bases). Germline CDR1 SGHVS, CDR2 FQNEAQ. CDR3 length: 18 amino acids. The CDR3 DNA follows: TGTGCAAGCGGCTCGGGTCGCGGTCATACTATGAGCTCCTACGAGCAGTACTTC. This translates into CASGSGRGHTMSSYEQYF.

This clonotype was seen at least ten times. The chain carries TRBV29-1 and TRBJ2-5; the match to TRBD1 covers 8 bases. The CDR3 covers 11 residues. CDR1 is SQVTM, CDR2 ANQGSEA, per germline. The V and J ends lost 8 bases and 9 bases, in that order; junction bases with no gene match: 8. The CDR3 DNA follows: TGCAGCCTTGGACAGGGAGATCCCCAGTACTTC. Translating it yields CSLGQGDPQYF.

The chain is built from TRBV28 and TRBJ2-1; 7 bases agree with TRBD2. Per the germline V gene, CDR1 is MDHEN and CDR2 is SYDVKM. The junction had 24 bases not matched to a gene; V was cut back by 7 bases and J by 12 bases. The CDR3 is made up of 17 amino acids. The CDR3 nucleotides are TGTGCCAGCACCCACTACGGGGGAGGGATGTCCTACATTGGGCAGTTCTTC. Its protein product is CASTHYGGGMSYIGQFF.

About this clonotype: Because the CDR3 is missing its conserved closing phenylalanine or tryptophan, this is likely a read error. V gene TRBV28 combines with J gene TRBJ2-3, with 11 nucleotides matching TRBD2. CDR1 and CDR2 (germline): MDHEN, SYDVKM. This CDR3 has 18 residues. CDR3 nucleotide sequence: TGTGCCAGCAGTTCTCCTCTAATGACTAGCGGGGACACAGATGCGCAGTATTTA. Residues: CASSSPLMTSGDTDAQYL.

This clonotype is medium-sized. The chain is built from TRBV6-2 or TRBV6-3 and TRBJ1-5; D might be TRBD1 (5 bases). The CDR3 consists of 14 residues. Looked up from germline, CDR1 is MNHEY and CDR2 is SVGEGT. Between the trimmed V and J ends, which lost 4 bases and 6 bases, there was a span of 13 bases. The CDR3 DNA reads TGTGCCAGCAGTTCGGCCGCAGGGATTCAGCCCCAGCATTTT. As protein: CASSSAAGIQPQHF.

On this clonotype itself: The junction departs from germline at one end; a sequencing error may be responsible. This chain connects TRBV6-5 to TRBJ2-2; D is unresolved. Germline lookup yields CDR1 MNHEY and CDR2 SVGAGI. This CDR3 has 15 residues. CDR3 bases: TGTGCCAGGAGTCTCATGGGTCTGAACATCGGGGAGCTGTTTTTT. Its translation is CARSLMGLNIGELFF.

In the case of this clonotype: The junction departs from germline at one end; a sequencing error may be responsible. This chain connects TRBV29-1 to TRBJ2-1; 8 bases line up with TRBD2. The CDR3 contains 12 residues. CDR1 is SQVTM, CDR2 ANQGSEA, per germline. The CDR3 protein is CSVVGREDRTFF. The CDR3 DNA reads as TGTAGCGTCGTGGGGCGGGAGGACCGAACGTTCTTC.

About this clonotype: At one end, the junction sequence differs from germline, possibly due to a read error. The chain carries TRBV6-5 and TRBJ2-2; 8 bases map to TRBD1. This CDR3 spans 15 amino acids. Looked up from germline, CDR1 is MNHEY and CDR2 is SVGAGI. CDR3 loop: CAGSPRTGFTGELYF. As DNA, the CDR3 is TGTGCCGGCAGTCCGCGGACAGGGTTTACCGGGGAGCTGTATTTT.

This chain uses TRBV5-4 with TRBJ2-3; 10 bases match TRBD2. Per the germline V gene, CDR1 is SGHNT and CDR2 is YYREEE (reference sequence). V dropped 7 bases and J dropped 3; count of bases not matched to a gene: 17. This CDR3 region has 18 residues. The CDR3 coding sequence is TGTGCCAGCGGTAACCCGGCAGCTAGCGGGAGTAGGACAGATACGCAGTATTTT. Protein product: CASGNPAASGSRTDTQYF.

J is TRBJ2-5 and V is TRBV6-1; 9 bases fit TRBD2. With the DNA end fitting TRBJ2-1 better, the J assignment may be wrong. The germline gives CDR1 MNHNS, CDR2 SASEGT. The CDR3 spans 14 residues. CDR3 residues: CASSFSGSSETQFF. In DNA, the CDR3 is TGTGCCAGCAGTTTTAGCGGGAGTTCAGAGACTCAGTTCTTC.

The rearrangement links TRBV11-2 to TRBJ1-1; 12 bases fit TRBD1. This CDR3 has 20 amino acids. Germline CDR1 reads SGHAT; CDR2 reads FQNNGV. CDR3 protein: CVGSARDRGRKRWSNSEAFF. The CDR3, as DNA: TGTGTCGGCAGCGCTCGGGACAGGGGGCGCAAGAGGTGGAGTAACAGCGAAGCTTTCTTT.

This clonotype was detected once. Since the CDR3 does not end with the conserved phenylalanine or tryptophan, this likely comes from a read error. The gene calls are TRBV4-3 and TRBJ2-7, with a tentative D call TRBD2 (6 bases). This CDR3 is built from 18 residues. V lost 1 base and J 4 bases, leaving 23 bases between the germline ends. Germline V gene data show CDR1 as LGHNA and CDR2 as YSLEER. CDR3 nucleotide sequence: TGCGCCAGCAGCCAAGTTGTGATGGGGGGTCACATTAGTTACGAGCAGTACTGC. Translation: CASSQVVMGGHISYEQYC.

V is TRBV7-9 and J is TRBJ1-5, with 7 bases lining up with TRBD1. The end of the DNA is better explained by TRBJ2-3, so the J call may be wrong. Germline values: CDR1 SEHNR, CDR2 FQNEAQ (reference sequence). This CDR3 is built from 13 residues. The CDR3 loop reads CASSSTGNQSQYF. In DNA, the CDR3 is TGTGCCAGCAGCTCGACAGGGAATCAGTCCCAGTATTTT.

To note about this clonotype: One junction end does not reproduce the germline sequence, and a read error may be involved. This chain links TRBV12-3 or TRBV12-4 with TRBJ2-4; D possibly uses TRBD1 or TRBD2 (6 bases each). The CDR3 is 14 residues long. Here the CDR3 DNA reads TGTGCCAGCAGTTTAGGGCGGGATGGGGACATTCGGTACTTC. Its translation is CASSLGRDGDIRYF.

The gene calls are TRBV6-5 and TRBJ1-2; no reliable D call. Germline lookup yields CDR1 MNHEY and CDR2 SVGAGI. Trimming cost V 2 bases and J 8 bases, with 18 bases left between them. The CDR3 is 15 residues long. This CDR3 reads CASSYDGGGSDGYTF. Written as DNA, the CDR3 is TGTGCCAGCAGTTACGACGGCGGCGGATCGGACGGCTACACCTTC.

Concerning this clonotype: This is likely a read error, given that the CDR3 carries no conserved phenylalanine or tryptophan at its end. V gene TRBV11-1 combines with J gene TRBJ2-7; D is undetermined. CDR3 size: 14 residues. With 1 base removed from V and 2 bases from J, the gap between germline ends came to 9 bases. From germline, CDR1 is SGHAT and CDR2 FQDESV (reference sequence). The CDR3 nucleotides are TGTGCCAGCAGCTTAGTTACTGGGACCTACGAGCAGTACTCC. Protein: CASSLVTGTYEQYS.

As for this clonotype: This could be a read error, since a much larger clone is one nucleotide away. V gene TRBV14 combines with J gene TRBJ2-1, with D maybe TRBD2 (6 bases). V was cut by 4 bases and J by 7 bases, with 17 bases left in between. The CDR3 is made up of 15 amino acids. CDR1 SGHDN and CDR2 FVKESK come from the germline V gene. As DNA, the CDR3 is TGTGCCAGCAGCCGGCCCGGGAGTAGCGGAAATGAGCAGTTCTTC. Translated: CASSRPGSSGNEQFF.

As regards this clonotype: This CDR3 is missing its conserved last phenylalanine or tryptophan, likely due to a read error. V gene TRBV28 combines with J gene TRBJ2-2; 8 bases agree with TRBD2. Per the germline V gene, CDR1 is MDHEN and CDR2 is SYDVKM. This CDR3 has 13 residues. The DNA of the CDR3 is TGTGCCAACAGTTTGAGCGGGAGCGGGAAGCTGTTTTCT. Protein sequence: CANSLSGSGKLFS.

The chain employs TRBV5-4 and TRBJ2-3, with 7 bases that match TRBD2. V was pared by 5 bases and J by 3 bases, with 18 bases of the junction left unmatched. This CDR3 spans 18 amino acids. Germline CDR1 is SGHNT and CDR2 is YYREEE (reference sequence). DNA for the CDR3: TGTGCCAGCAGTAACCTGGCGGCTAGCGGACGTCGGACAGATACGCAGTATTTT. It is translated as CASSNLAASGRRTDTQYF. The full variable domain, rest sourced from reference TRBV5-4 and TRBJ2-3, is ETGVTQSPTHLIKTRGQQVTLRCSSQSGHNTVSWYQQALGQGPQFIFQYYREEENGRGNFPPRFSGLQFPNYSSELNVNALELDDSALYLCASSNLAASGRRTDTQYFGPGTRLTVL.